This T cell receptor (beta chain) originates from a study of T cell responses to AZD1222 COVID-19 vaccine. The overall study: Recipients boosted at about 4 weeks or about 12 weeks are pooled. Study results and caveats: Donors were chiefly white British, with a greater number of females, and clonal diversity was perhaps underestimated.

Trimming stripped 5 bases from V and 8 bases from J, with 10 bases between. Germline values: CDR1 MNHNY, CDR2 SVGAGI (reference sequence). The CDR3 runs 13 residues. Measured with immunoSEQ multiplex PCR; TCRdb has only the in-frame clones, and not every one. The table records 80,000 or so clones, roughly nine tenths of them present only once. Turning to this clone: The antigen is undetermined.

J is TRBJ1-6 and V is TRBV6-6, with D perhaps matching TRBD1 (6 bases). The clonotype originates from an adult in good health. Sequenced here: peripheral blood, sampled on day 0 of AZD1222 vaccination. The CDR3 spells CASSTRGDSPLHF. For the CDR3, the DNA is TGTGCCAGCAGTACCAGGGGAGATTCACCCCTCCACTTT.